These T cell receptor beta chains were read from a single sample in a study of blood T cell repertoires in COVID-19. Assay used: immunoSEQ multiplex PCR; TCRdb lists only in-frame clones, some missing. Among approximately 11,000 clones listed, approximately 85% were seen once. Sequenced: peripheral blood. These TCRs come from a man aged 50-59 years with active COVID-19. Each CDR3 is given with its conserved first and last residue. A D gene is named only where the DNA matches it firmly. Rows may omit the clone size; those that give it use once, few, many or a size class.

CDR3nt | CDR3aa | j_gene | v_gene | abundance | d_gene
TGTGCCAGCAGCTTAAACGCGGGAGTTTCCCAAGAGACCCAGTACTTC | CASSLNAGVSQETQYF | TRBJ2-5 | TRBV7-6 | - | TRBD2
TGTGCCAGCAGCCAAGTGGGGACATTCACCGAGCAGTACTTC | CASSQVGTFTEQYF | TRBJ2-7 | TRBV4-2 | - | -
TGTGCCAGCAGCTCACACGGACAGGGTAGATCTGGAAACACCATATATTTT | CASSSHGQGRSGNTIYF | TRBJ1-3 | TRBV7-2 | - | TRBD1
TGTGCCACCAGTGATACCCGGGGGAACACAGATACGCAGTATTTT | CATSDTRGNTDTQYF | TRBJ2-3 | TRBV24-1 | - | -
TGCAGCGTTGCGCTAGCGGGAGATCGTACAGATACGCAGTATTTT | CSVALAGDRTDTQYF | TRBJ2-3 | TRBV29-1 | - | TRBD2
TGTGCCAGCAGCTTAGTGCCAGGGGGCGAGCAGTACTTC | CASSLVPGGEQYF | TRBJ2-7 | TRBV7-2 | - | TRBD1
TGCGCCAGCAGCCAAGATCAGTTGGGTGGGCGGGGTAAGGGAACCTACGAGCAGTACTTC | CASSQDQLGGRGKGTYEQYF | TRBJ2-7 | TRBV4-1 | - | -
TGTGCCAGCAGCCAAGACAGGGGGTCCCGGATCCTAAACACTGAAGCTTTCTTT | CASSQDRGSRILNTEAFF | TRBJ1-1 | TRBV14 | once | TRBD1
TGTGCCAGCAGCCTAGGGCAGGGGGGAGAGACCCAGTACTTC | CASSLGQGGETQYF | TRBJ2-5 | TRBV6-5 | medium-sized | -
TGTGCCAGCAGCCCAGATAACGGGGGACAGGGTGAAGCTTTCTTT | CASSPDNGGQGEAFF | TRBJ1-1 | TRBV3-1/TRBV3-2 | - | TRBD1
TGTGCCAGCAGGCAACAGGGTTCTAACTATGGCTACACCTTC | CASRQQGSNYGYTF | TRBJ1-2 | TRBV2 | large | -
TGTGCCACCAGTGATTCCGACAGTTTGCGGGGCTACACCTTC | CATSDSDSLRGYTF | TRBJ1-2 | TRBV24-1 | once | -
TGTGCCAGCAGCAGTCGACAGGGTCCGCAAGAGACCCAGTACTTC | CASSSRQGPQETQYF | TRBJ2-5 | TRBV21-1 | - | -
TGTGCCCATACAGGGGACAGGGGATCCACTGAAGCTTTCTTT | CAHTGDRGSTEAFF | TRBJ1-1 | TRBV6-6 | - | TRBD1
TGTGCCAGCAGCGTAGATGGAGAGGATGAAAAACTGTTTTTT | CASSVDGEDEKLFF | TRBJ1-4 | TRBV9 | - | -
TGTGCCAGCAGTTTTACTAGTGCGGGCGAGCAGTACTTC | CASSFTSAGEQYF | TRBJ2-7 | TRBV27 | - | -
TGTGCCAGCAGCTCAGGGACTAGCGGGAGTTACAATGAGCAGTTCTTC | CASSSGTSGSYNEQFF | TRBJ2-1 | TRBV9 | - | TRBD2
TGCGCCAGCAGTCAATCGGGCGCCGGGACAGCCCGCGGCTCCTATAATTCACCCCTCCACTTT | CASSQSGAGTARGSYNSPLHF | TRBJ1-6 | TRBV23-1 | - | TRBD1